The 26 T cell receptor beta chains presented below share a single source sample, sequenced in a study of blood T cell repertoires in COVID-19. The data were produced by immunoSEQ multiplex PCR, yet TCRdb's version contains in-frame clones alone and is incomplete. Of some 260,000 clones in the sample, 88% were seen once. The sample was peripheral blood. These receptors originate from a woman in her 70s with COVID-19, enrolled during active disease.

The CDR3, as DNA: TGCGCCAGCAGCCAAGTCGGGACAGGCGGCTACACCTTC. This encodes CASSQVGTGGYTF. The genes are TRBV4-3 and TRBJ1-2; 8 bases map to TRBD1. Trimming cost V 1 base and J 8 bases; bases outside gene matches: 3. Per the germline V gene, CDR1 is LGHNA and CDR2 is YSLEER. This CDR3 has 13 residues.

The chain employs TRBV7-8 and TRBJ2-2; maybe TRBD2 (5 bases). Germline CDR1 reads SGHVS; CDR2 reads FQNEAQ. Trimming left V 1 base short and J 8 bases short, with 14 bases between. The CDR3 runs to 15 residues. The CDR3 region is CASSLGYQRWGELFF. CDR3 in DNA: TGTGCCAGCAGCTTAGGATATCAGCGGTGGGGGGAGCTGTTTTTT. Full variable domain (missing parts from reference TRBV7-8 and TRBJ2-2): GAGVSQSPRYKVAKRGQDVALRCDPISGHVSLFWYQQALGQGPEFLTYFQNEAQLDKSGLPSDRFFAERPEGSVSTLKIQRTQQEDSAVYLCASSLGYQRWGELFFGEGSRLTVL.

Here the CDR3 reads CATSRDRPFRGQPQHF. The CDR3 DNA follows: TGTGCCACCAGCAGAGATCGCCCATTCCGCGGTCAGCCCCAGCATTTT. This rearrangement joins TRBV15 to TRBJ1-5, with D uncertain. This CDR3 is built from 16 residues. CDR1 and CDR2 (germline): LNHNV, YYDKDF (reference sequence). Trimming left V 0 bases short and J 6 bases short, with 15 bases between.

The V gene is TRBV10-1, the J gene TRBJ2-7; 7 bases are a match to TRBD2. This CDR3 spans 23 amino acids. The germline V gene has CDR1 WNHNN and CDR2 SYGVQD (reference sequence). Trimming took 4 bases from V and 9 from J; bases not matched to a gene: 39. CDR3 residues: CASSVVHSPKARAGTRRGTGQYF. The CDR3 coding sequence is TGCGCCAGCAGTGTAGTACACAGTCCTAAGGCTCGAGCGGGAACCCGACGAGGGACTGGGCAGTACTTC.

This clone came up once. The J gene is TRBJ1-2, the V gene TRBV19; no firm D call. V was shortened by 2 bases and J by 8 bases, with 12 bases between the two germline ends. This CDR3 is built from 13 residues. Germline V CDR1 and CDR2: LNHDA, SQIVND (reference sequence). CDR3 protein: CASSIWREQGYTF. CDR3 nucleotides: TGTGCCAGTAGTATATGGCGGGAACAAGGCTACACCTTC.

The chain recombines TRBV7-2 with TRBJ2-6; no firm D call. CDR1 and CDR2 (germline): SGHTA, FQGNSA. Trimming removed 0 bases from V and 1 base from J, with 7 bases in between. There are 16 residues in the CDR3. CDR3: CASSLATGSGANVLTF. CDR3 DNA: TGTGCCAGCAGCTTAGCGACCGGGTCTGGGGCCAACGTCCTGACTTTC.

This clone is a singleton in its sample. The genes are TRBV5-1 and TRBJ2-2; D may be TRBD2 (5 bases). V was pared by 2 bases and J by 6 bases, with 14 bases between. This CDR3 comprises 15 residues. The germline gives CDR1 SGHRS, CDR2 YFSETQ. The CDR3 sequence: CASSFTSSIPGELFF. CDR3 DNA: TGCGCCAGCAGCTTCACTAGTTCCATACCCGGGGAGCTGTTTTTT.

This clone has a handful of counts. This sample also contains other DNA sequences that code for the same CDR3. The chain recombines TRBV4-2 with TRBJ2-6, with unresolved D. Germline loops: CDR1 LGHNA, CDR2 YNFKEQ. CDR3 size: 15 residues. The ends were cut back, 0 bases at V and 1 base at J, with 4 bases in the middle. CDR3 sequence reads: CASSQDLSGANVLTF. DNA of the CDR3: TGTGCCAGCAGCCAAGATCTTTCTGGGGCCAACGTCCTGACTTTC.

The V and J genes are TRBV2 and TRBJ1-5, with 8 bases matching TRBD1. This CDR3 has 14 amino acids. V dropped 8 bases and J dropped 3; count of bases not matched to a gene: 6. The germline V gene has CDR1 SNHLY and CDR2 FYNNEI. This chain's CDR3 is CASRQGAPNQPQHF. CDR3 nucleotide sequence: TGTGCCAGCCGGCAGGGGGCTCCCAATCAGCCCCAGCATTTT.

Here the CDR3 reads CASSYDRYPYNEQFF. The CDR3 nucleotides read TGTGCCAGCAGTTATGACAGGTACCCCTACAATGAGCAGTTCTTC. The gene calls are TRBV6-5 and TRBJ2-1; D possibly corresponds to TRBD1 (6 bases). This CDR3 has 15 amino acids. Trimming took 3 bases from V and 2 from J, leaving 11 bases between them. Germline V CDR1 and CDR2: MNHEY, SVGAGI.

The rearrangement links TRBV4-3 to TRBJ2-3, with 8 bases matching TRBD2. Per the germline V gene, CDR1 is LGHNA and CDR2 is YSLEER. This CDR3 contains 16 residues. Trimming cost V 0 bases and J 4 bases; bases outside gene matches: 6. Here the CDR3 reads CASSQERAAGADTQYF. The CDR3 DNA sequence: TGCGCCAGCAGCCAAGAAAGAGCAGCGGGAGCAGATACGCAGTATTTT.

The genes are TRBV5-6 and TRBJ2-5; 8 bases map to TRBD2. The ends lost 4 bases at V and 5 bases at J; junction bases unmatched: 13. Per the germline V gene, CDR1 is SGHDT and CDR2 is YYEEEE. CDR3 size: 16 residues. The CDR3 sequence is CASSTQRELFMETQYF. CDR3 DNA: TGTGCCAGCAGCACCCAGCGGGAGTTATTTATGGAGACCCAGTACTTC.

The chain joins TRBV28 to TRBJ2-3; 11 bases align to TRBD2. The CDR3 length is 16 residues. Per germline, CDR1 MDHEN and CDR2 SYDVKM. V trimming: 6 bases; J trimming: 2 bases; junction bases outside the gene matches: 7. The CDR3 nucleotides read TGTGCCAGCAGCCCTATACTAGCGGGAGACACAGATACGCAGTATTTT. Amino acid sequence: CASSPILAGDTDTQYF.

The V and J genes are TRBV5-4 and TRBJ1-1; D not certain. CDR1 is SGHNT, CDR2 YYREEE, per germline (reference sequence). The CDR3 covers 15 residues. V gave up 0 bases and J gave up 0 bases, with 9 bases separating them. The CDR3: CASSLAGRMNTEAFF. The DNA of the CDR3 is TGTGCCAGCAGCTTGGCCGGCAGGATGAACACTGAAGCTTTCTTT.

The chain employs TRBV5-1 and TRBJ2-5; possible D gene TRBD2, 7 bases. This CDR3 is 16 amino acids long. Germline V lookup: CDR1 SGHRS, CDR2 YFSETQ. V was cut by 2 bases and J by 1 base, with 15 bases left in between. The CDR3 DNA follows: TGCGCCAGCAGCTTCACCGGACTAGGGGGCCAAGAGACCCAGTACTTC. It specifies CASSFTGLGGQETQYF.

CDR3 sequence reads: CASSLLASYEQYF. CDR3 in DNA: TGCGCCAGCAGCTTGTTAGCCTCCTACGAGCAGTACTTC. The chain uses TRBV5-1 and TRBJ2-7; D ambiguous. V was shortened by 1 base and J by 0 bases, with 5 bases between the two germline ends. The CDR3 loop spans 13 amino acids. The germline CDR1 and CDR2 sequences are SGHRS and YFSETQ.

The genes are TRBV7-3 and TRBJ2-5; the match to TRBD2 covers 8 bases. The trim removed 5 bases at V and 1 base at J, leaving 9 bases unmatched. Germline V gene data show CDR1 as SGHTA and CDR2 as FQGTGA. This CDR3 region has 16 residues. CDR3 amino acids: CASSPIRAGGQETQYF. In nucleotides, the CDR3 is TGTGCCAGCAGCCCCATTCGGGCGGGAGGCCAAGAGACCCAGTACTTC. The full variable domain, its missing parts supplied by reference TRBV7-3 and TRBJ2-5, is GAGVSQTPSNKVTEKGKYVELRCDPISGHTALYWYRQSLGQGPEFLIYFQGTGAADDSGLPNDRFFAVRPEGSVSTLKIQRTERGDSAVYLCASSPIRAGGQETQYFGPGTRLLVL.

This clone was observed a few times. The chain has TRBV5-4 and TRBJ2-3, with TRBD1 matching 11 bases. Germline V lookup: CDR1 SGHNT, CDR2 YYREEE (reference sequence). The V segment lost 4 bases and the J segment 1 base; nucleotides outside the gene matches: 14. CDR3 length: 19 amino acids. For the CDR3, the DNA is TGTGCCAGCAGCCCCGGGACAGGGGGTGTTAGCGGTCGCACAGATACGCAGTATTTT. This sequence encodes CASSPGTGGVSGRTDTQYF. Together with reference TRBV5-4 and TRBJ2-3, the CDR3 gives the full variable domain: ETGVTQSPTHLIKTRGQQVTLRCSSQSGHNTVSWYQQALGQGPQFIFQYYREEENGRGNFPPRFSGLQFPNYSSELNVNALELDDSALYLCASSPGTGGVSGRTDTQYFGPGTRLTVL.

V usage is TRBV9 and J usage is TRBJ1-2; 8 nucleotides align to TRBD1. CDR1 and CDR2 from the germline V gene are SGDLS and YYNGEE. J lost 6 bases, V lost 0 bases, and 4 bases had no gene match. The CDR3 totals 14 residues. The CDR3 DNA reads TGTGCCAGCAGCGTAGTAGCAGGGGGCGATGGCTACACCTTC. Its translation is CASSVVAGGDGYTF.

The V gene is TRBV6-1, the J gene TRBJ2-5; TRBD1 matches 9 bases. CDR1 is MNHNS and CDR2 is SASEGT in the germline V gene. The CDR3 is 15 residues long. With 3 bases clipped from V and 4 bases from J, the junction kept 6 bases outside the gene matches. The chain's CDR3 is CASSELGQGGETQYF. The CDR3 nucleotides are TGTGCCAGCAGTGAGTTGGGACAGGGCGGAGAGACCCAGTACTTC.

V and J are TRBV5-4 and TRBJ1-1, with TRBD1 matching over 7 bases. The CDR3 extends over 15 amino acids. From germline, CDR1 is SGHNT and CDR2 YYREEE (reference sequence). Trimming took 6 bases from V and 5 from J; bases not matched to a gene: 13. The CDR3 DNA sequence: TGTGCCAGCAACTACGAGACAGGGAGGACGACTGAAGCTTTCTTT. Protein: CASNYETGRTTEAFF.

The rearrangement uses TRBV7-9 and TRBJ1-5, with D uncertain. The CDR3 length is 12 residues. Germline CDR1 is SEHNR and CDR2 is FQNEAQ (reference sequence). The germline V and J ends were trimmed by 3 bases and 6 bases, with 6 bases remaining between them. In nucleotides, the CDR3 is TGTGCCAGCAGCTTTAGTGGTCAGCCCCAGCATTTT. Its translation: CASSFSGQPQHF.

In nucleotides, the CDR3 is TGTGCCAGCAGCCAAGGCGTGGGAGGGGGAGAGACCCAGTACTTC. It yields the protein CASSQGVGGGETQYF. V is TRBV3-1 (or the pseudogene TRBV3-2) and J is TRBJ2-5; possibly TRBD2 for D (7 bases). This CDR3 is 15 amino acids long. V shed 1 base and J shed 4 bases, with 13 bases lying between them. Germline CDR1 is LGHDT and CDR2 is YNNKEL (reference sequence).

The chain is built from TRBV19 and TRBJ1-4; D is unresolved. The CDR3 covers 14 residues. Trimming took off 4 bases at V and 8 bases at J, with 14 bases between the two ends. Germline CDR1 LNHDA, CDR2 SQIVND (reference sequence). CDR3 coding DNA: TGTGCCAGTAGTAGAATTTCAAGCGGAGAAAAACTGTTTTTT. Amino acid sequence: CASSRISSGEKLFF. Combining the CDR3 with reference TRBV19 and TRBJ1-4 gives the whole variable domain DGGITQSPKYLFRKEGQNVTLSCEQNLNHDAMYWYRQDPGQGLRLIYYSQIVNDFQKGDIAEGYSVSREKKESFPLTVTSAQKNPTAFYLCASSRISSGEKLFFGSGTQLSVL.

The chain combines TRBV6-5 with TRBJ1-1; TRBD1 agrees at 8 bases. Per the germline V gene, CDR1 is MNHEY and CDR2 is SVGAGI. The CDR3 length is 14 residues. The junction had 4 bases not matched to a gene; V was cut back by 4 bases and J by 3 bases. The CDR3 spells CASSFHRGDTEAFF. In nucleotides, the CDR3 is TGTGCCAGCAGTTTCCACAGGGGGGACACTGAAGCTTTCTTT.

CDR3 DNA sequence: TGTGCCAGTAGTCCCCAAGGCGGAGCTAACTATGGCTACACCTTC. Protein: CASSPQGGANYGYTF. The rearrangement links TRBV19 to TRBJ1-2; D is unresolved. V shed 5 bases and J shed 0 bases, with 13 bases lying between them. The CDR3 runs 15 residues. CDR1 and CDR2 from the germline V gene are LNHDA and SQIVND (reference sequence).